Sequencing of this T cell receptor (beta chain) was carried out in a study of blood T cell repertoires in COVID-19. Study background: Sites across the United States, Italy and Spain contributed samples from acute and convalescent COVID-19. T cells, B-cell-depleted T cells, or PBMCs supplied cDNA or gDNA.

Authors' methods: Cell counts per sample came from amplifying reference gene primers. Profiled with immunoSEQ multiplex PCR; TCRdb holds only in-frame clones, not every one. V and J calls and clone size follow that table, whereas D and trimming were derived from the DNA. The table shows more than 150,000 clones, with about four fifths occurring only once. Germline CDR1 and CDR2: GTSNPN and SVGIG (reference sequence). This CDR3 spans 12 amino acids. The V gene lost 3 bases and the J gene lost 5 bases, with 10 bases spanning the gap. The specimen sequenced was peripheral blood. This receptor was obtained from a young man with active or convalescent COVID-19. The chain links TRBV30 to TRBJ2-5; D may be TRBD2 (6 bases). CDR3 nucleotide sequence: TGTGCCTGGAGAAGAGGGAGGGAGACCCAGTACTTC. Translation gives CAWRRGRETQYF. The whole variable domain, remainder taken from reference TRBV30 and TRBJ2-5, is SQTIHQWPATLVQPVGSPLSLECTVEGTSNPNLYWYRQAAGRGLQLLFYSVGIGQISSEVPQNLSASRPQDRQFILSSKKLLLSDSGFYLCAWRRGRETQYFGPGTRLLVL.